The entry that follows covers one T cell receptor (beta chain) sequence. Profiled with immunoSEQ multiplex PCR; TCRdb holds only in-frame clones, not every one. The sample gives approximately 250,000 clones, approximately 86% of which show up once; about 6.3% is in the top ten. This entry is derived from a study of blood T cell repertoires in COVID-19. This CDR3 is built from 15 residues. From germline, CDR1 is GTSNPN and CDR2 SVGIG (reference sequence). With 0 bases clipped from V and 4 bases from J, the junction kept 6 bases outside the gene matches. The chain joins TRBV30 to TRBJ1-5; 7 nucleotides line up with TRBD1. What was sequenced was peripheral blood. The source of this sequence is a woman aged 55 to 70 with active or convalescent COVID-19. The CDR3 DNA reads as TGTGCCTGGAGTGTCAACAGGGGTCGTAATCAGCCCCAGCATTTT. The encoded protein is CAWSVNRGRNQPQHF. Full variable domain (remainder filled in from reference TRBV30 and TRBJ1-5): SQTIHQWPATLVQPVGSPLSLECTVEGTSNPNLYWYRQAAGRGLQLLFYSVGIGQISSEVPQNLSASRPQDRQFILSSKKLLLSDSGFYLCAWSVNRGRNQPQHFGDGTRLSIL.